Below, 20 T cell receptor beta chains from the same sample are listed, as sequenced in a study of T cell responses to AZD1222 COVID-19 vaccine. TCRdb's table, derived via immunoSEQ multiplex PCR, lists solely in-frame clones and lacks some. Here the sample spans tens of thousands of clones, over 85% being singletons. The source was peripheral blood, collected on day 0 of AZD1222 vaccination. The source of these receptors is an adult in good health.

The chain is built from TRBV20-1 and TRBJ1-5; 8 bases align to TRBD1. CDR1 is DFQATT and CDR2 is SNEGSKA in the germline V gene (reference sequence). V trimming: 3 bases; J trimming: 6 bases; junction bases outside the gene matches: 10. This CDR3 has 15 amino acids. CDR3 sequence: CSASYSTGGSQPQHF. In nucleotides, the CDR3 is TGCAGTGCTAGTTATTCCACAGGGGGAAGTCAGCCCCAGCATTTT.

The chain combines TRBV24-1 with TRBJ2-3; no firm D call. The CDR3 has 16 residues. Germline V gene data show CDR1 as KGHDR and CDR2 as SFDVKD. Deletions cut 0 bases from V and 3 bases from J, with 12 bases between. CDR3 region: CATSDLGQSTTDTQYF. The CDR3 region has the DNA TGTGCCACCAGTGATTTGGGGCAAAGCACAACAGATACGCAGTATTTT.

The rearrangement joins TRBV18 to TRBJ1-1; 10 nucleotides line up with TRBD1. Germline V gene sequence: CDR1 KGHSH, CDR2 LQKENI. The V and J ends lost 8 bases and 3 bases, in that order; junction bases with no gene match: 6. The CDR3 covers 14 residues. CDR3 DNA sequence: TGTGCCAGCAGAGGACAGGGGGTGGACACTGAAGCTTTCTTT. Translated: CASRGQGVDTEAFF.

V usage is TRBV14 and J usage is TRBJ2-2; D remains unclear. Germline values: CDR1 SGHDN, CDR2 FVKESK. This CDR3 spans 14 amino acids. V was trimmed by 0 bases and J by 8 bases, leaving 10 bases between them. CDR3 amino acids: CASSQDWKGGELFF. DNA of the CDR3: TGTGCCAGCAGCCAAGACTGGAAGGGTGGGGAGCTGTTTTTT.

This chain uses TRBV24-1 with TRBJ2-5, with 8 bases identical to TRBD1. The CDR3 totals 16 residues. Germline V gives CDR1 KGHDR, CDR2 SFDVKD. J lost 4 bases, V lost 4 bases, and 10 bases had no gene match. The CDR3 bases are TGTGCCACCAGTGAAACTAAAGGACAGGGTGCAGAGACCCAGTACTTC. This encodes CATSETKGQGAETQYF.

The V gene is TRBV11-3, the J gene TRBJ2-2, with D tentatively TRBD2 (7 bases). Trimming removed 5 bases from V and 1 base from J, with 17 bases in between. The CDR3 extends over 17 amino acids. The germline gives CDR1 SGHNT, CDR2 YENEEA. The CDR3 here is CASSKGVAGRNTGELFF. The CDR3, as DNA: TGTGCCAGCAGCAAGGGGGTAGCGGGTCGGAACACCGGGGAGCTGTTTTTT.

This rearrangement joins TRBV30 to TRBJ1-5, with a weak D call TRBD1 (6 bases). V dropped 8 bases and J dropped 0 bases, with 11 bases sitting between them. Germline V CDR1 and CDR2: GTSNPN, SVGIG (reference sequence). The CDR3 contains 13 residues. The CDR3 DNA reads TGTGCCGGGGGCGGGGATAGCAATCAGCCCCAGCATTTT. Translated: CAGGGDSNQPQHF.

V gene TRBV4-2 combines with J gene TRBJ1-1; 7 positions agree with TRBD1. Germline V gene lookup returns CDR1 LGHNA and CDR2 YNFKEQ. CDR3 length equals 16 residues. V trimming: 3 bases; J trimming: 1 base; junction bases outside the gene matches: 8. Written as DNA, the CDR3 is TGTGCCAGCAGCCAGGAAACAGGGGCGAAGAACACTGAAGCTTTCTTT. It encodes CASSQETGAKNTEAFF.

The chain combines TRBV5-4 with TRBJ1-6; 7 positions agree with TRBD1. The CDR3 is 13 amino acids. V lost 7 bases and J lost 9; bases outside the gene matches: 7. Germline values: CDR1 SGHNT, CDR2 YYREEE (reference sequence). The CDR3 is CASQGGQVSPLHF. In nucleotides, the CDR3 is TGTGCCAGCCAGGGGGGACAAGTTTCACCCCTCCACTTT.

The rearrangement uses TRBV3-1 (or the pseudogene TRBV3-2) and TRBJ1-3; no definite D call. CDR1 is LGHDT and CDR2 is YNNKEL in the germline V gene (reference sequence). The CDR3 is 17 amino acids. V was trimmed by 1 base and J by 0 bases, leaving 13 bases between them. The CDR3 bases are TGTGCCAGCAGCCAAGGTTTGGCGGACCACTCTGGAAACACCATATATTTT. Protein: CASSQGLADHSGNTIYF.

J is TRBJ1-2 and V is TRBV6-1; D gene unclear. The germline V and J ends were trimmed by 2 bases and 7 bases, with 11 bases remaining between them. The CDR3 runs to 13 residues. Germline values: CDR1 MNHNS, CDR2 SASEGT. The CDR3 coding sequence is TGTGCCAGCAGTGAACTGTGGGAACGTGGCTACACCTTC. Translation gives CASSELWERGYTF.

The chain couples TRBV4-1 to TRBJ1-6; D not resolved. Trimming left V 0 bases short and J 10 bases short, with 13 bases between. The CDR3 consists of 15 residues. Germline CDR1 reads MGHRA; CDR2 reads YSYEKL. The CDR3 nucleotides are TGCGCCAGCAGCCAAGATCGTAGGAGGTTATCACCCCTCCACTTT. Amino acid sequence: CASSQDRRRLSPLHF.

Written as DNA, the CDR3 is TGTGCCAACTTGCGGTCGAACACTGAAGCTTTCTTT. It yields the protein CANLRSNTEAFF. The chain carries TRBV2 and TRBJ1-1; no clear D gene. The germline CDR1 and CDR2 sequences are SNHLY and FYNNEI. Between the trimmed V and J ends, which lost 10 bases and 1 base, there was a span of 10 bases. This CDR3 comprises 12 residues.

The J gene is TRBJ1-1, the V gene TRBV6-5; 8 bases line up with TRBD1. This CDR3 region has 15 residues. Germline CDR1 is MNHEY and CDR2 is SVGAGI. The V and J ends lost 5 bases and 0 bases, in that order; junction bases with no gene match: 5. CDR3 in amino acids: CASSLDRGMNTEAFF. CDR3 sequence (DNA): TGTGCCAGCAGTCTAGACAGGGGCATGAACACTGAAGCTTTCTTT.

The V and J genes are TRBV5-1 and TRBJ1-3; no definite D call. The ends were cut back, 0 bases at V and 2 bases at J, with 18 bases in the middle. This CDR3 region has 18 residues. CDR1 and CDR2 from the germline V gene are SGHRS and YFSETQ. CDR3 bases: TGCGCCAGCAGCTTGGGTGCAGATGCGAGCCGTCCTGGAAACACCATATATTTT. It encodes CASSLGADASRPGNTIYF.

The rearrangement uses TRBV7-9 and TRBJ1-2, with a tentative D call TRBD1 (5 bases). Germline values: CDR1 SEHNR, CDR2 FQNEAQ (reference sequence). The CDR3 sequence is 15 residues long. V was cut by 4 bases and J by 8 bases, with 20 bases left in between. The CDR3 DNA reads as TGTGCCAGCAGCTCCTTTGAAGGGGCCGGTTTCGGCTACACCTTC. It encodes CASSSFEGAGFGYTF.

The chain has TRBV12-3 or TRBV12-4 and TRBJ1-1; 8 bases are shared with TRBD1. V was pared by 1 base and J by 13 bases, with 5 bases of the junction left unmatched. The CDR3 loop spans 12 amino acids. The CDR3 DNA is TGTGCCAGCAGTTTAGGTCAGGGGGCGGGTTTCTTT. Protein product: CASSLGQGAGFF.

V is TRBV28 and J is TRBJ2-7; D possibly corresponds to TRBD1 (5 bases). CDR1 and CDR2 from the germline V gene are MDHEN and SYDVKM. The CDR3 totals 14 residues. The V end was cut by 6 bases, the J end by 0 bases, with 12 bases between. CDR3 sequence reads: CASSPQGFSYEQYF. The CDR3 bases are TGTGCCAGCAGCCCCCAGGGTTTCTCCTACGAGCAGTACTTC.

This clone showed up just once. The chain combines TRBV5-4 with TRBJ2-3; D uncertain. V shed 0 bases and J shed 6 bases, with 11 bases lying between them. This CDR3 is 14 amino acids long. Germline CDR1 SGHNT, CDR2 YYREEE (reference sequence). Written as DNA, the CDR3 is TGTGCCAGCAGCTTGGTGGCCTCCCCGGATACGCAGTATTTT. Translation gives CASSLVASPDTQYF.

The chain carries TRBV6-5 and TRBJ2-2, with TRBD1 matching 11 bases. Trimming removed 8 bases from V and 6 bases from J; junction bases left unmatched: 8. The CDR3 sequence is 15 residues long. Per the germline V gene, CDR1 is MNHEY and CDR2 is SVGAGI. The DNA for the CDR3 is TGTGCCAGCCTAAGGGGACAGGGGGGTTCCGGGGAGCTGTTTTTT. This encodes CASLRGQGGSGELFF.